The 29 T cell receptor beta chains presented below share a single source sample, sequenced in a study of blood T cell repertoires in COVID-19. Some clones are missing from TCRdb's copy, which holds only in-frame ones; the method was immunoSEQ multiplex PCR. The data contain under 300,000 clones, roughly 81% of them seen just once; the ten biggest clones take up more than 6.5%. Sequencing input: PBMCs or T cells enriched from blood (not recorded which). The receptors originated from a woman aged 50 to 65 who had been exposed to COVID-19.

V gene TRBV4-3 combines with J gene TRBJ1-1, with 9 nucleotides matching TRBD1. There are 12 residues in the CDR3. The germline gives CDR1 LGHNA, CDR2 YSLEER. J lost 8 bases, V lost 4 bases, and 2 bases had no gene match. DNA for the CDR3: TGCGCCAGCAGCCCCGGACAGGGGGAAGCTTTCTTT. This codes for CASSPGQGEAFF.

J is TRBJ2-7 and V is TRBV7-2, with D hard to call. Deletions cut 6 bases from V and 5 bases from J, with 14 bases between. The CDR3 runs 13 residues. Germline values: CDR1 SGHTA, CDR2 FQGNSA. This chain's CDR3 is CASRQWSVDEQYF. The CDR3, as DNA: TGTGCCAGCAGACAGTGGTCGGTCGACGAGCAGTACTTC. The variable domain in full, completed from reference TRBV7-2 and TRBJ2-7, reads GAGVSQSPSNKVTEKGKDVELRCDPISGHTALYWYRQSLGQGLEFLIYFQGNSAPDKSGLPSDRFSAERTGGSVSTLTIQRTQQEDSAVYLCASRQWSVDEQYFGPGTRLTVT.

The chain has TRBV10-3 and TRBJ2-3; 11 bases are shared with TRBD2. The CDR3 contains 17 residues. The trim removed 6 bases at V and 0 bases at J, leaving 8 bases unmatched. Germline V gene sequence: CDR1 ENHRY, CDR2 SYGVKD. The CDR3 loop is CAISLTSSGGSTDTQYF. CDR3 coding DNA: TGTGCCATCAGCCTTACTTCTAGCGGGGGGAGCACAGATACGCAGTATTTT.

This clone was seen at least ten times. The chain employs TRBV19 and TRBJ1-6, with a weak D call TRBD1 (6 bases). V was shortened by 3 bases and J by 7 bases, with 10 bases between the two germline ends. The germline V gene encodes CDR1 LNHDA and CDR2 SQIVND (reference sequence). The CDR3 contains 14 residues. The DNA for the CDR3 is TGTGCCAGTAGTATGCACAGGGTCAATTCACCCCTCCACTTT. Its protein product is CASSMHRVNSPLHF.

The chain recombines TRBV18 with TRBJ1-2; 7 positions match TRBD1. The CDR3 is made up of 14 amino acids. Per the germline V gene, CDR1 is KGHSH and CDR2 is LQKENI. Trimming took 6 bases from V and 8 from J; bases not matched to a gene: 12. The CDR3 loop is CASSPKQGNGGYTF. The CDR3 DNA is TGTGCCAGCTCTCCTAAACAGGGGAACGGCGGCTACACCTTC.

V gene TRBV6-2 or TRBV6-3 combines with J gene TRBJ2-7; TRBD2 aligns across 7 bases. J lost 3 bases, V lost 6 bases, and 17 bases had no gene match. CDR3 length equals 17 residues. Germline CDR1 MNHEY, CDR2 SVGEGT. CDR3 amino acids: CASSPHSPPGGNYEQYF. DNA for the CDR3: TGTGCCAGCAGCCCCCATTCCCCCCCCGGGGGGAACTACGAGCAGTACTTC.

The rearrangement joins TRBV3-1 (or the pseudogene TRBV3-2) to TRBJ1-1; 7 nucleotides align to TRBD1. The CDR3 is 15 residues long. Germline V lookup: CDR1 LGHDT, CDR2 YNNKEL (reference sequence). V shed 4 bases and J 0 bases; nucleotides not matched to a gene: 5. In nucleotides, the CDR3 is TGTGCCAGCAGCCTCCACAGGGGTATGAACACTGAAGCTTTCTTT. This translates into CASSLHRGMNTEAFF.

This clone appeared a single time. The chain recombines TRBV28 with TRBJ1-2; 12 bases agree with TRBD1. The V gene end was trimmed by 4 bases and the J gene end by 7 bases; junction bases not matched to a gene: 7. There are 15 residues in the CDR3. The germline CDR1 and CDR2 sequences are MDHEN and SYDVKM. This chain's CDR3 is CASSSPGQGAAGYTF. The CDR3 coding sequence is TGTGCCAGCAGTTCCCCGGGACAGGGGGCGGCTGGCTACACCTTC.

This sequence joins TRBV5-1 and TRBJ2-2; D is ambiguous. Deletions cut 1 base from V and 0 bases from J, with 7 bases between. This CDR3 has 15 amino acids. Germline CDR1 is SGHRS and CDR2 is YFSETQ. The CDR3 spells CASSLTQPNTGELFF. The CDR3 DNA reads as TGCGCCAGCAGCTTGACACAGCCGAACACCGGGGAGCTGTTTTTT.

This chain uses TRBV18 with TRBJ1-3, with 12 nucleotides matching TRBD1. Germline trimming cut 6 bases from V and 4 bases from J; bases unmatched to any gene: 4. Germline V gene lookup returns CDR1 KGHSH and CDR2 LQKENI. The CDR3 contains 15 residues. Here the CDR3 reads CASSSGTGGGNTIYF. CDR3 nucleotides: TGTGCCAGCTCGTCCGGGACAGGGGGCGGAAACACCATATATTTT.

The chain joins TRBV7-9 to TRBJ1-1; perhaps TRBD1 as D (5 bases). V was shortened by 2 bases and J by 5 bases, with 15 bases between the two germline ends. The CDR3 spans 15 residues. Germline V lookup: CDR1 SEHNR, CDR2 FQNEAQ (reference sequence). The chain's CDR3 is CASSLLGDAGTEAFF. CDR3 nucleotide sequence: TGTGCCAGCAGCTTATTAGGGGATGCGGGGACTGAAGCTTTCTTT.

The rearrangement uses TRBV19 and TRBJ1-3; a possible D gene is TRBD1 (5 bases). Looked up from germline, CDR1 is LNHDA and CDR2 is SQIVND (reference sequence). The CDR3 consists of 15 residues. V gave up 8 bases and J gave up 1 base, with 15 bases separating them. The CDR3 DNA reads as TGTGCCAGTGGTCAGGGAAGGCTATCTGGAAACACCATATATTTT. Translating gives CASGQGRLSGNTIYF.

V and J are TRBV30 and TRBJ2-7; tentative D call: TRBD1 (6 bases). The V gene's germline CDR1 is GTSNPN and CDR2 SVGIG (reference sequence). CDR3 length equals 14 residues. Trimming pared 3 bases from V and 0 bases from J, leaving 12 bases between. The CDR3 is CAWRPGQSSYEQYF. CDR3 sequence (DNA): TGTGCCTGGAGGCCCGGACAGAGCTCCTACGAGCAGTACTTC.

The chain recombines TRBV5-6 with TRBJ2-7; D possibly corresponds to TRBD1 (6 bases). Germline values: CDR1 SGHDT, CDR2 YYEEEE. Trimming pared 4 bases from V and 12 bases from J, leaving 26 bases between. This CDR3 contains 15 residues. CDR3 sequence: CASSLTGPPGEQRYF. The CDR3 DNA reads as TGTGCCAGCAGCCTGACAGGACCGCCTGGGGAGCAGCGGTACTTC.

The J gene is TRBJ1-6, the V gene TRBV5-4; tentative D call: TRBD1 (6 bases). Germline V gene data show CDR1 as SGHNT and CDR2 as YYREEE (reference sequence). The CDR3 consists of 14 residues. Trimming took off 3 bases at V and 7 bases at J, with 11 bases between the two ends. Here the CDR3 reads CASSSGVQNSPLHF. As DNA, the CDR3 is TGTGCCAGCAGCTCAGGGGTTCAGAATTCACCCCTCCACTTT.

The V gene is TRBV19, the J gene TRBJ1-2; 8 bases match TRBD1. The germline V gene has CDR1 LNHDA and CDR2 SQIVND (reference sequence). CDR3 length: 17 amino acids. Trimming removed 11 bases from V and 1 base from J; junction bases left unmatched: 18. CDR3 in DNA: TGTGCCTCCAGCGAGTTGCAGGGGGCGGCGGGTAACTATGGCTACACCTTC. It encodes CASSELQGAAGNYGYTF.

This CDR3 is CASSFQDGGKYNEQFF. The CDR3 DNA is TGCGCCAGCAGCTTTCAGGACGGGGGGAAATACAATGAGCAGTTCTTC. The V and J genes are TRBV5-1 and TRBJ2-1, with 7 positions matching TRBD2. CDR3 length equals 16 residues. The V gene's germline CDR1 is SGHRS and CDR2 YFSETQ. Trimming at V came to 2 bases and at J to 4 bases, leaving 9 bases not matched to a gene.

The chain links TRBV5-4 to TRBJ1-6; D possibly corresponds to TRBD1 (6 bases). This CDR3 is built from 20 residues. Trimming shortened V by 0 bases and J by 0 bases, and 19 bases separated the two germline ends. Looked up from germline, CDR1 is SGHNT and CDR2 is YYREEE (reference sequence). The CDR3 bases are TGTGCCAGCAGCTTGGGGGGGCCTGGTCAATTAAGCTCCTATAATTCACCCCTCCACTTT. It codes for CASSLGGPGQLSSYNSPLHF.

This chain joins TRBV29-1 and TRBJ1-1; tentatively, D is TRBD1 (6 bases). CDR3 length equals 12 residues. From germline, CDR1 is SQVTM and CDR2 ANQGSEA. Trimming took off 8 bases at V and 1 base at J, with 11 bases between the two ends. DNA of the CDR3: TGCAGCCTCAGGGGACAGAACACTGAAGCTTTCTTT. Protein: CSLRGQNTEAFF.

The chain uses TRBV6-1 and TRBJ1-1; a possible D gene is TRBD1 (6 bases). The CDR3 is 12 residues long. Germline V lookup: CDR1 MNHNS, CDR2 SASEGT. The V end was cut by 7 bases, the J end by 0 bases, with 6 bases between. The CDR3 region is CASKGVNTEAFF. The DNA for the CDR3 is TGTGCCAGCAAGGGGGTGAACACTGAAGCTTTCTTT.

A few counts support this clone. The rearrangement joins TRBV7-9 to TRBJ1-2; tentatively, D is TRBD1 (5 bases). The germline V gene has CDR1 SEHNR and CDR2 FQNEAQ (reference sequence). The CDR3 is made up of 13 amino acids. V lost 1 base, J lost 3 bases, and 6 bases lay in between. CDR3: CASSLGGHYGYTF. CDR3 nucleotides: TGTGCCAGCAGCTTAGGGGGCCACTATGGCTACACCTTC.

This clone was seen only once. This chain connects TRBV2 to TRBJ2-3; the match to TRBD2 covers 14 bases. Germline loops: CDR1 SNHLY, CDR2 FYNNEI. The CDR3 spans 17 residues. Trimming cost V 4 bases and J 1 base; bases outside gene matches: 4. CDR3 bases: TGTGCCAGCAGTGGGGCGGGACTAGCGGGGGGCACAGATACGCAGTATTTT. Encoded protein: CASSGAGLAGGTDTQYF.

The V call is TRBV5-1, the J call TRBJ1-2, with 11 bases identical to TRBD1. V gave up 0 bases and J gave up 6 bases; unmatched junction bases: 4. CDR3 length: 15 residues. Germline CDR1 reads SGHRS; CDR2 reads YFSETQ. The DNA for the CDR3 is TGCGCCAGCAGCTTGGCCCCGGGACAGGGGGATGGCTACACCTTC. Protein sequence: CASSLAPGQGDGYTF.

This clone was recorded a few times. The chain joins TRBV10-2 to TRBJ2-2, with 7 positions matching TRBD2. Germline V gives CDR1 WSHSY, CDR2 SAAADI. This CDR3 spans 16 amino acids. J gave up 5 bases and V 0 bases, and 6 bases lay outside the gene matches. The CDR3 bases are TGCGCCAGCAGTGAGTCGATAGGACTAGAAACCGGGGAGCTGTTTTTT. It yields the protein CASSESIGLETGELFF.

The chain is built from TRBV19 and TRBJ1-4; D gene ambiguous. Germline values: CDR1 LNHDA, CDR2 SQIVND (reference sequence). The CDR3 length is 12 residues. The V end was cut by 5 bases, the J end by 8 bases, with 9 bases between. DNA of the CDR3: TGTGCCAGTAGTGGCTACGGGGAAAAACTGTTTTTT. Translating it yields CASSGYGEKLFF.

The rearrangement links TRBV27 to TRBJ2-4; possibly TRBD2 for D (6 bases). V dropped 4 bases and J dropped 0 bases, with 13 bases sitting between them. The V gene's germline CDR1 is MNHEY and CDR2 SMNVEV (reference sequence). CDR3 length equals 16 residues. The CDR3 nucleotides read TGTGCCAGCAGTTCCCGGCGGGGCCTAGCCAAAAACATTCAGTACTTC. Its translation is CASSSRRGLAKNIQYF.

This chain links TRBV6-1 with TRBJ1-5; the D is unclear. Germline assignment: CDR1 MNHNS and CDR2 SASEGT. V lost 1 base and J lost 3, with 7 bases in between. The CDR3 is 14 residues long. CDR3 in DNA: TGTGCCAGCAGTGAAGTCGGGTCCAATCAGCCCCAGCATTTT. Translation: CASSEVGSNQPQHF.

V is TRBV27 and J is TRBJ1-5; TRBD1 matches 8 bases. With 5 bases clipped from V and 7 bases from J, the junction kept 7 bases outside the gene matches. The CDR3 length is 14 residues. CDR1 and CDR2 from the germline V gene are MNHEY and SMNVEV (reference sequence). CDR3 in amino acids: CASSTRTGRQPQHF. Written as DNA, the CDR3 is TGTGCCAGCAGTACCCGGACAGGGAGACAGCCCCAGCATTTT.

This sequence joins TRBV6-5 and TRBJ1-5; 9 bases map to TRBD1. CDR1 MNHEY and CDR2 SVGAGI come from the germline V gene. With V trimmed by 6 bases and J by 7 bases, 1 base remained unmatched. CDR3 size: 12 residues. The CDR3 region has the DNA TGTGCCAGCAGGGACAGGGGCCAGCCCCAGCATTTT. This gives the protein CASRDRGQPQHF.